This T cell receptor (beta chain) was captured in a study of T cell clonotyping in hematopoietic cell transplantation. Study overall: Pretransplant recipient samples were taken after cytoreduction.

Germline-derived CDR1 and CDR2 are SNHLY and FYNNEI. V was pared by 3 bases and J by 8 bases, with 6 bases between. The length of the CDR3 is 11 residues. Time point meaning: recipient sample about 28 days before transplant, after cytoreduction. The table came from immunoSEQ multiplex PCR; TCRdb's copy has only in-frame clones and leaves some out. The data hold tens of thousands of clones, with about 93% observed a single time. This sequence was found in a man in his forties or fifties with acute myeloid leukemia. Some clones in this sample may be carry-over from other donors' samples. Material: peripheral blood mononuclear cells, obtained before stem cell transplant. This chain uses TRBV2 with TRBJ2-3, with D possibly being TRBD1 or TRBD2 (5 bases each). CDR3 residues: CASSDGGTQYF. The CDR3 nucleotides are TGTGCCAGCAGTGATGGGGGTACGCAGTATTTT.